Below, 30 T cell receptor beta chains from the same sample are listed, as sequenced in a study of T cells expressing NK-cell markers. With the 5' RACE reads reprocessed, TCRdb shows one record per CDR3 protein and no DNA. Reported are 550,000 to 600,000 distinct CDR3 sequences; the ten largest clones contain approximately 4%. What was sequenced was blood T cells: a sorted CD56 or NKG2C T cell subset, CD4+ or CD8+ T cells, or bulk PBMC T cells (not recorded which). The source is a man younger than 35 in good health.

The V gene is TRBV7-6, the J gene TRBJ2-3; TCRdb's D call of TRBD2 is untestable without DNA. CDR1 is SGHVS and CDR2 is FNYEAQ in the germline V gene. CDR3 length: 16 residues. The CDR3 reads CASSLIAGGQGDTQYF.

V gene TRBV15 combines with J gene TRBJ2-2; absent DNA, TCRdb's TRBD1 call cannot be checked. This CDR3 has 15 amino acids. CDR1 and CDR2 (germline): LNHNV, YYDKDF (reference sequence). The CDR3 reads CATSRPQGSGGELFF.

The chain recombines TRBV29-1 with TRBJ2-1; without DNA, the TCRdb call of TRBD2 cannot be checked. This CDR3 is 11 amino acids long. Germline lookup yields CDR1 SQVTM and CDR2 ANQGSEA. The CDR3 loop reads CSVETSFEQFF.

The chain employs TRBV20-1 and TRBJ2-5; TCRdb returns TRBD1, unconfirmable since there is no DNA. CDR3 size: 14 residues. Germline V gene sequence: CDR1 DFQATT, CDR2 SNEGSKA (reference sequence). CDR3 sequence reads: CSARWVGLAETQYF.

This chain uses TRBV7-9 with TRBJ2-3; TCRdb outputs TRBD2, but without DNA this stays unchecked. This CDR3 region has 15 residues. Germline V lookup: CDR1 SEHNR, CDR2 FQNEAQ (reference sequence). The CDR3 loop is CASSPAGLAGESQYF.

This chain links TRBV20-1 with TRBJ2-5; TCRdb outputs TRBD1, but without DNA this stays unchecked. The CDR3 sequence is 11 residues long. Germline V gene sequence: CDR1 DFQATT, CDR2 SNEGSKA (reference sequence). CDR3 in amino acids: CSASDRETQYF.

The CDR3 spells CATSEGDEETQYF. The J gene is TRBJ2-5, the V gene TRBV15. The CDR3 runs 13 residues. Germline values: CDR1 LNHNV, CDR2 YYDKDF (reference sequence).

The chain carries TRBV6-2 or TRBV6-3 and TRBJ2-3; the D call of TRBD2 rests on TCRdb alone, since no DNA is present to check it. Germline assignment: CDR1 MNHEY and CDR2 SVGEGT. CDR3 length equals 14 residues. The CDR3 protein is CASSPGTSGGAQYF.

The chain uses TRBV27 and TRBJ2-3. The CDR3 is 16 amino acids. The germline V gene encodes CDR1 MNHEY and CDR2 SMNVEV (reference sequence). The CDR3 loop is CASSLFRGTLMDTQYF.

The CDR3 loop reads CSVGGRSSFGELFF. V gene TRBV29-1 combines with J gene TRBJ2-2; the D call from TCRdb, TRBD1, cannot be confirmed without DNA. This CDR3 spans 14 amino acids. Germline CDR1 and CDR2: SQVTM and ANQGSEA.

The V and J genes are TRBV29-1 and TRBJ2-7; absent DNA, TCRdb's TRBD1 call cannot be checked. Germline V gene data show CDR1 as SQVTM and CDR2 as ANQGSEA. This CDR3 is built from 13 residues. CDR3 region: CSVIRDREAEQYF.

The chain carries TRBV5-1 and TRBJ2-7; TCRdb calls TRBD2, which cannot be checked without DNA. This CDR3 contains 12 residues. Germline-derived CDR1 and CDR2 are SGHRS and YFSETQ. This chain's CDR3 is CASSPNGGEQYF.

This sequence joins TRBV5-1 and TRBJ2-1; TCRdb calls TRBD1, which cannot be checked without DNA. Germline-derived CDR1 and CDR2 are SGHRS and YFSETQ. The CDR3 runs to 16 residues. The chain's CDR3 is CASSRTGTGGDNEQFF.

J is TRBJ2-2 and V is TRBV4-1; TCRdb indicates TRBD2, and absent DNA this call remains unverified. This CDR3 is 14 amino acids long. In germline, CDR1 is MGHRA, CDR2 YSYEKL. The CDR3 loop reads CASSQGLSDRELFF.

This sequence joins TRBV29-1 and TRBJ2-1; the D call of TRBD1 rests on TCRdb alone, since no DNA is present to check it. Germline loops: CDR1 SQVTM, CDR2 ANQGSEA. This CDR3 comprises 14 residues. This chain's CDR3 is CSVVVRGPPNEQFF.

The J gene is TRBJ2-7, the V gene TRBV20-1; TCRdb proposes TRBD2, but this gene call is untestable without DNA. This CDR3 spans 15 amino acids. Germline V lookup: CDR1 DFQATT, CDR2 SNEGSKA (reference sequence). CDR3 in amino acids: CSARKVAGGPGEQYF.

The CDR3 sequence is CAWNLVRGRGTEAFF. The chain carries TRBV30 and TRBJ1-1; TCRdb designates TRBD1, a call that cannot be tested without DNA. CDR1 is GTSNPN and CDR2 is SVGIG in the germline V gene (reference sequence). There are 15 residues in the CDR3.

The rearrangement uses TRBV4-2 and TRBJ2-2; the D call from TCRdb, TRBD2, cannot be confirmed without DNA. CDR3 length: 16 residues. Germline V lookup: CDR1 LGHNA, CDR2 YNFKEQ. CDR3 sequence: CASSQESGRANGELFF.

This rearrangement joins TRBV7-8 to TRBJ2-2; checking the TCRdb D call of TRBD1 is not possible without DNA. The CDR3 is 18 amino acids. Germline V gives CDR1 SGHVS, CDR2 FQNEAQ. CDR3 in amino acids: CASSFLFIGTEDTGELFF.

V gene TRBV12-5 combines with J gene TRBJ2-5; TCRdb picks TRBD2, but there is no DNA to check that call. This CDR3 is built from 16 residues. Looked up from germline, CDR1 is LGHNT and CDR2 is FRNRAP. The CDR3 is CASGLGASGLQETQYF.

The gene calls are TRBV7-8 and TRBJ2-7; lacking DNA, the TRBD1 call made by TCRdb goes unchecked. The CDR3 spans 16 residues. CDR1 is SGHVS and CDR2 is FQNEAQ in the germline V gene. The CDR3 sequence: CASSLARGAQSYEQYF.

V gene TRBV6-2 or TRBV6-3 combines with J gene TRBJ2-7; without DNA, the TCRdb call of TRBD1 cannot be checked. The germline CDR1 and CDR2 sequences are MNHEY and SVGEGT. The CDR3 consists of 11 residues. The CDR3 loop reads CASSYPGHQNF.

The chain carries TRBV7-9 and TRBJ2-3; TCRdb selects TRBD2, and the lack of DNA leaves this call unchecked. The germline V gene encodes CDR1 SEHNR and CDR2 FQNEAQ (reference sequence). This CDR3 has 16 residues. CDR3 sequence reads: CASSPKREVGTDTQYF.

This chain links TRBV20-1 with TRBJ2-1. Germline CDR1 is DFQATT and CDR2 is SNEGSKA (reference sequence). The CDR3 extends over 14 amino acids. This CDR3 is CSATLEPYYNEQFF.

CDR3 protein: CASRTTGHWGAFF. The chain has TRBV12-3 or TRBV12-4 and TRBJ1-1; the TCRdb call, TRBD1, lacks DNA for checking. This CDR3 is 13 amino acids long.

The J gene is TRBJ2-2, the V gene TRBV6-4; the TRBD1 assignment by TCRdb is unverifiable without DNA. The CDR3 covers 16 residues. The germline gives CDR1 MRHNA, CDR2 SNTAGT. CDR3: CASTQEGGPATGELFF.

The CDR3 sequence: CASSYSRASESYNEQFF. This chain links TRBV6-5 with TRBJ2-1. There are 17 residues in the CDR3. Germline V gives CDR1 MNHEY, CDR2 SVGAGI.

This chain uses TRBV9 with TRBJ1-2; no DNA is available, so the TRBD1 call from TCRdb remains unchecked. This CDR3 contains 16 residues. CDR1 and CDR2 (germline): SGDLS, YYNGEE. CDR3 sequence reads: CASSVGYTGANYGYTF.

The chain employs TRBV27 and TRBJ2-1; TCRdb returns TRBD2, unconfirmable since there is no DNA. The CDR3 length is 14 residues. Germline V gene lookup returns CDR1 MNHEY and CDR2 SMNVEV (reference sequence). CDR3 loop: CASSPGLAANEQFF.

The rearrangement uses TRBV12-3 or TRBV12-4 and TRBJ2-5. CDR3 length: 11 residues. The CDR3: CASSLKETQYF.